These 6 T cell receptor beta chains share one sample of origin, sequenced in a study of patients and donors after allogeneic stem cell transplantation. TCRdb re-derived calls from the RT-PCR reads in MiXCR, one entry per CDR3 protein. Among approximately 210,000 distinct CDR3 sequences listed, around two fifths were seen once. What was sequenced was blood, either unsorted or a sorted T cell fraction (not recorded which). The receptors come from a human donor who was either an allogeneic HSCT recipient or a stem cell or donor lymphocyte infusion donor (not recorded which). It is not recorded whose cells these are; they may come from a transplant donor.

CDR3 amino acids: CASSVGGDAKFF. The CDR3 nucleotides read TGTGCCAGCAGCGTTGGAGGGGACGCGAAGTTCTTC. This sequence joins TRBV9 and TRBJ2-1, with D perhaps matching TRBD2 (6 bases). CDR1 is SGDLS and CDR2 is YYNGEE in the germline V gene. With 2 bases removed from V and 14 bases from J, the gap between germline ends came to 14 bases. The CDR3 length is 12 residues.

This clonotype was counted a few times. V usage is TRBV6-2 or TRBV6-3 and J usage is TRBJ1-5, with D unresolved. V shed 1 base and J shed 4 bases, with 20 bases lying between them. The germline gives CDR1 MNHEY, CDR2 SVGEGT. CDR3 length equals 18 residues. The CDR3 DNA sequence: TGTGCCAGCAGTTACTTTTTCTCAGCGCAAATGGGGAATCAGCCCCAGCATTTT. It encodes CASSYFFSAQMGNQPQHF.

The J gene is TRBJ2-2, the V gene TRBV7-2, with D possibly being TRBD1 (6 bases). The CDR3 totals 13 residues. CDR1 SGHTA and CDR2 FQGNSA come from the germline V gene. V was cut by 1 base and J by 7 bases, with 7 bases left in between. The DNA for the CDR3 is TGTGCCAGCAGCTTAGGGGACAACGGGGAGCTGTTTTTT. As protein: CASSLGDNGELFF.

A few counts support this clonotype. This chain joins TRBV4-3 and TRBJ1-1; D might be TRBD1 (6 bases). Germline loops: CDR1 LGHNA, CDR2 YSLEER. Trimming removed 1 base from V and 6 bases from J, with 9 bases in between. The CDR3 runs to 13 residues. This chain's CDR3 is CASSQVRGSEAFF. The CDR3 DNA is TGCGCCAGCAGCCAAGTTAGGGGGTCTGAAGCTTTCTTT.

In its sample, this clonotype was seen a few times. The J gene is TRBJ1-1, the V gene TRBV11-2; D not certain. Germline V CDR1 and CDR2: SGHAT, FQNNGV. This CDR3 spans 12 amino acids. Trimming left V 4 bases short and J 5 bases short, with 8 bases between. Here the CDR3 reads CASSSYRTEAFF. In DNA, the CDR3 is TGTGCCAGCAGCTCATACCGAACTGAAGCTTTCTTT.

The chain joins TRBV12-3 or TRBV12-4 to TRBJ2-7, with D possibly TRBD1 on 6 matching bases. This CDR3 comprises 15 residues. V was shortened by 4 bases and J by 2 bases, with 15 bases between the two germline ends. The CDR3 is CASSSGQTSPYEQYF. The CDR3 DNA reads TGTGCCAGCAGTTCTGGACAGACGAGCCCCTACGAGCAGTACTTC.